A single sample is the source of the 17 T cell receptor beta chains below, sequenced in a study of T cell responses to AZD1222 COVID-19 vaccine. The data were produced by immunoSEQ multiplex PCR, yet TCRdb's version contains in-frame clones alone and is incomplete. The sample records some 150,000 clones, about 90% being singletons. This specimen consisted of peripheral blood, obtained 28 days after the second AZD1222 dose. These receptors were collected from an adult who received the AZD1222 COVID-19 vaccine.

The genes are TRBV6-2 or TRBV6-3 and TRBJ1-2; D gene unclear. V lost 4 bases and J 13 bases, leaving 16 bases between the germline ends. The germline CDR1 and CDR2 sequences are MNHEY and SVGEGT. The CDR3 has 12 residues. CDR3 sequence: CASSLGARVGTF. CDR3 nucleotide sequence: TGTGCCAGCAGTTTGGGTGCCCGGGTGGGCACCTTC.

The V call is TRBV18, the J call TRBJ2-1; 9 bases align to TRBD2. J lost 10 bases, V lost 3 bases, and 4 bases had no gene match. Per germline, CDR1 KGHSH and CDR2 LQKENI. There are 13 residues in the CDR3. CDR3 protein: CASSPLAGNEQFF. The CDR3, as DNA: TGTGCCAGCTCACCGCTAGCGGGAAACGAGCAGTTCTTC.

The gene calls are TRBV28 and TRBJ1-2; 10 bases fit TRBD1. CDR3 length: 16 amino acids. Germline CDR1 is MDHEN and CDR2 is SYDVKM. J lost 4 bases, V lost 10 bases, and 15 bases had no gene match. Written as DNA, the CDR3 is TGTGCCACCTTACCCGGGACAGGGGTTGGTGCCTATGGCTACACCTTC. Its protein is CATLPGTGVGAYGYTF.

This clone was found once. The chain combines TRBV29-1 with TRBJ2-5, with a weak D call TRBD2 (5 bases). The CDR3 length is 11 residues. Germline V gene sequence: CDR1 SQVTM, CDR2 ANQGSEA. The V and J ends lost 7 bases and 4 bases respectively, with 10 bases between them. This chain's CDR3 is CSAGEGETQYF. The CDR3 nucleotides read TGCAGCGCTGGTGAGGGAGAGACCCAGTACTTC.

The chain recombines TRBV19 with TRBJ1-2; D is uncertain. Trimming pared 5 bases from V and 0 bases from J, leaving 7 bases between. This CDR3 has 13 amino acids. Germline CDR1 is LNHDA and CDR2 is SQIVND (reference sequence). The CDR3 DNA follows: TGTGCCAGTAGTCTAGGGTCTAACTATGGCTACACCTTC. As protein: CASSLGSNYGYTF.

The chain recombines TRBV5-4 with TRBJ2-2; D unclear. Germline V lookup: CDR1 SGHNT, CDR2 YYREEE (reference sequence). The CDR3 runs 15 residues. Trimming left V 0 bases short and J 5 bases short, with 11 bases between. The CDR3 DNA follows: TGTGCCAGCAGCTTGGCTCAGGTCCCAACCGGGGAGCTGTTTTTT. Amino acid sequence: CASSLAQVPTGELFF.

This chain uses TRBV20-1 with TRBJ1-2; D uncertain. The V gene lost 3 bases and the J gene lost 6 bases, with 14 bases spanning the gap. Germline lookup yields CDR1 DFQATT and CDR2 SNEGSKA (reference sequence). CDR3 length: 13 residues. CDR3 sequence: CSASLQASDGYTF. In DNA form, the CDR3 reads TGCAGTGCTAGTCTCCAGGCTTCGGATGGCTACACCTTC.

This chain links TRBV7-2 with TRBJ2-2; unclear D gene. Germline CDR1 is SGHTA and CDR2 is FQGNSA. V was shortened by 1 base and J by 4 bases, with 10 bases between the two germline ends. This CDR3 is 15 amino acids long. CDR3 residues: CASSLDRIGTGELFF. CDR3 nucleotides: TGTGCCAGCAGCTTAGATAGGATAGGCACCGGGGAGCTGTTTTTT.

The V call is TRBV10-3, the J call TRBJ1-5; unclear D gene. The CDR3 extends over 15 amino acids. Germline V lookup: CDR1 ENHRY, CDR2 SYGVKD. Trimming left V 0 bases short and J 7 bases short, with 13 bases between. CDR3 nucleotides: TGTGCCATCAGTGAGTCGGCGCGGAACGGACAGCCCCAGCATTTT. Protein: CAISESARNGQPQHF.

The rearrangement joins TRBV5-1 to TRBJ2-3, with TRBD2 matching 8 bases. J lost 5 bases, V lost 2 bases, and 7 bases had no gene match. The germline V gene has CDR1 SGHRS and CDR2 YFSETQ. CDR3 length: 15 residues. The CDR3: CASSLNGRAGDTQYF. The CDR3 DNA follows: TGCGCCAGCAGCTTAAACGGGAGGGCAGGAGATACGCAGTATTTT.

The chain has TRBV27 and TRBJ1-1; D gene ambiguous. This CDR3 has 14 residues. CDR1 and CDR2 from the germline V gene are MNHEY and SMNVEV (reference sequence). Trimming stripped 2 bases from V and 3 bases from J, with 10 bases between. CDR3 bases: TGTGCCAGCAGTTTAACCCAGGAGTACACTGAAGCTTTCTTT. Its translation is CASSLTQEYTEAFF.

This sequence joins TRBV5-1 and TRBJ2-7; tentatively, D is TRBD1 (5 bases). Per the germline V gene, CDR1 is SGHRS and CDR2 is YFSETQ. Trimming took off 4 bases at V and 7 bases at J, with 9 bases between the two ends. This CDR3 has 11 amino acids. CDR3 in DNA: TGCGCCAGCAGCCAGGGCGTGGAGCAGTACTTC. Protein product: CASSQGVEQYF.

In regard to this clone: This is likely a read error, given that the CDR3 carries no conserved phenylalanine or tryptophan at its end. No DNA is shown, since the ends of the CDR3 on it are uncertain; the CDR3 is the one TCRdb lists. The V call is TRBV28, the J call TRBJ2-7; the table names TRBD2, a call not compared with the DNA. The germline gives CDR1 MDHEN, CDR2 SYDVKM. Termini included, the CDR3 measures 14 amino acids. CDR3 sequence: CASSTGLAGGPRSI.

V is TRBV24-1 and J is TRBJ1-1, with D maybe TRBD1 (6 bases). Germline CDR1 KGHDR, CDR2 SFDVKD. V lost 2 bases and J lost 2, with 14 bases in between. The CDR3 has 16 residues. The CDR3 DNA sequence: TGTGCCACCAGTGATTCATCCAGGACAGCCAACACTGAAGCTTTCTTT. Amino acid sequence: CATSDSSRTANTEAFF.

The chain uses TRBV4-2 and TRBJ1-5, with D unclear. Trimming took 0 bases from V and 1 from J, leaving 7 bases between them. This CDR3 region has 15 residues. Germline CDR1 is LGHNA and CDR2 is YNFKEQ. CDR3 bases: TGTGCCAGCAGCCAAGAGCCGGGGAGCAATCAGCCCCAGCATTTT. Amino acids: CASSQEPGSNQPQHF.

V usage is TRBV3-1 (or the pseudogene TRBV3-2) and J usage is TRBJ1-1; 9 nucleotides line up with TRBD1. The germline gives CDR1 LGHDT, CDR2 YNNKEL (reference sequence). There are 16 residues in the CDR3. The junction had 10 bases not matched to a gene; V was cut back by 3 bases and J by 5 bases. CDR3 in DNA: TGTGCCAGCAGCCAGACAGGGGGTTTGGGGGAGACTGAAGCTTTCTTT. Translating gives CASSQTGGLGETEAFF.

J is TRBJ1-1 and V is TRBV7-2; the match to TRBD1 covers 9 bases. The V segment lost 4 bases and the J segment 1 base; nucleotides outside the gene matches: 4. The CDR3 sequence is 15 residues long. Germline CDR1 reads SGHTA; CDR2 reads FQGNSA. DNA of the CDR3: TGTGCCAGCAGCTCGGGACAGGGCCAGAACACTGAAGCTTTCTTT. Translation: CASSSGQGQNTEAFF.